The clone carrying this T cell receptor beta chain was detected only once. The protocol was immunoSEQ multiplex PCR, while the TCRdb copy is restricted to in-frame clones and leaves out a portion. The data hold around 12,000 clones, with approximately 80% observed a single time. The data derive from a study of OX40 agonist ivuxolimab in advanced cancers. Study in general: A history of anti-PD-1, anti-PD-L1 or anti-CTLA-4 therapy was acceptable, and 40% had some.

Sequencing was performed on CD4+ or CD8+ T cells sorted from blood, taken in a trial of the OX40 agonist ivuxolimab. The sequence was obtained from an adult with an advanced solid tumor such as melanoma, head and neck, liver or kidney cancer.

The CDR3 sequence is CASSQTCYEQYF. The CDR3 nucleotides read TGTGCCAGCAGCCAGACTTGCTACGAGCAGTACTTC. The chain recombines TRBV9 with TRBJ2-7; D is ambiguous. V was pared by 4 bases and J by 3 bases, with 8 bases between. Per germline, CDR1 SGDLS and CDR2 YYNGEE. This CDR3 comprises 12 residues. Full variable domain (rest looked up from reference TRBV9 and TRBJ2-7): DSGVTQTPKHLITATGQRVTLRCSPRSGDLSVYWYQQSLDQGLQFLIQYYNGEERAKGNILERFSAQQFPDLHSELNLSSLELGDSALYFCASSQTCYEQYFGPGTRLTVT.